This T cell receptor (beta chain) was profiled in a study of OX40 agonist ivuxolimab in advanced cancers. Study overall: There were three patients with partial responses, one having hepatocellular carcinoma and two cutaneous melanoma.

Measured with immunoSEQ multiplex PCR; TCRdb has only the in-frame clones, and not every one. This sample has around 53,000 clones, with 79% found just once. Between the trimmed V and J ends, which lost 0 bases and 6 bases, there was a span of 22 bases. Germline lookup yields CDR1 SGHRS and CDR2 YFSETQ. The CDR3 loop spans 17 amino acids. The chain couples TRBV5-1 to TRBJ2-7; D remains ambiguous. This clonotype was obtained from an adult with an advanced solid tumor such as melanoma, head and neck, liver or kidney cancer. The input for sequencing was CD4+ or CD8+ T cells sorted from blood, taken in a trial of the OX40 agonist ivuxolimab. The CDR3 DNA sequence: TGCGCCAGCAGCTTGGCCCTCGACCCCAGCCGCCGCCTCGAGCAGTACTTC. Translation: CASSLALDPSRRLEQYF.